This T cell receptor (beta chain) was captured by sequencing in a study of blood T cells in healthy people across ages. Whole-study findings and limits: Any changes in expanded clonotypes were possibly confounded, as donor CMV status remained unknown.

Comments on this clonotype: Its specificity is unknown.

CDR3 size: 13 residues. Trimming stripped 1 base from V and 8 bases from J, with 11 bases between. The germline V gene encodes CDR1 SGHTA and CDR2 FQGNSA. A J-beta primer mix and a sample-barcoded 5' primer were used in a second PCR of roughly 6 to 11 cycles. Template switching added a 12-random-nucleotide identifier to every cDNA molecule. All samples gave at least 2.5 million CDR3-containing paired-end reads. One entry per CDR3 protein, called by TCRdb with MiXCR from the 5' RACE reads. This table has 1.4 million to 1.5 million distinct CDR3 sequences, around 42% appearing once. The donors, healthy Caucasians from Russia, were aged roughly 6 to 95.

The source is a woman in her late teens or twenties in good health. The sequencing input was blood. This sequence joins TRBV7-2 and TRBJ1-2; D unclear. The CDR3 spells CASSLGRESGYTF. CDR3 bases: TGTGCCAGCAGCTTAGGAAGGGAAAGCGGCTACACCTTC. Variable domain in full (rest from reference TRBV7-2 and TRBJ1-2): GAGVSQSPSNKVTEKGKDVELRCDPISGHTALYWYRQSLGQGLEFLIYFQGNSAPDKSGLPSDRFSAERTGGSVSTLTIQRTQQEDSAVYLCASSLGRESGYTFGSGTRLTVV.